Sequencing of this T cell receptor (beta chain) was carried out in a study of identical twins (dated by TCRdb to between 2015 and 2016). As for the study more broadly: To test whether fetal clonotypes persist, the study used deep sequencing on TCR alpha and beta repertoires from monozygotic twins, unrelated adults of various ages, and cord blood. Replicate twin experiments were performed at different times using different library preparation protocols to rule out contamination. Beyond this particular receptor, the publication reports: In monozygotic twins, recombination models systematically underestimated out-of-frame TCR alpha sharing, but the models matched the sharing seen between unrelated individuals. Abundant cord blood beta clonotypes carried fewer insertions; young adult naive repertoires showed a weaker similar trend, while memory repertoires showed none. A weaker excess of twin sharing was found in beta out-of-frame sequences because the signal-to-noise ratio was lowered by fewer shared sequences. Compared with coincidental sharing between unrelated individuals, out-of-frame TCR alpha sequences shared between twins showed an excess of sequences with low generation probability. Because the same donors could not be followed over many years, conclusions were based on cross-sectional statistical analysis. Invariant T cells such as MAIT and iNKT could partly confound zero-insertion analyses, though diverse VJ usage argued against this for most clonotypes.

Only healthy Caucasian donors were included. The twin cohort comprised three pairs of female monozygotic twins, all aged about 18 to 29 years. RNA for TCR libraries was isolated from peripheral blood mononuclear cells. The library was prepared using 5' RACE. The instrument was an Illumina HiSeq 2000. A universal primer binding site was added through template switching, and the final cDNA carried a unique molecular identifier so that TCR cDNA molecules could be counted accurately. Specific primers in the conserved constant-segment region were used to synthesize first-strand cDNA for the TCR alpha and beta chains. To control for contamination, each cDNA library was double barcoded with a SMART-Mk sample barcode plus Illumina barcodes. TruSeq adapter sequences and Illumina sample barcodes were added in two successive PCR steps. The Illumina HiSeq platform was used with custom primers to sequence TCR alpha and beta cDNA libraries. On the authors' methods: Unique molecular identifiers were extracted from raw reads with MiGEC, and CDR3 positions were determined with MiXCR. For each individual, recombination models were inferred using an EM algorithm with the repgenHMM and IGoR tools. Shared clonotype analysis was performed with the tcR package in R, normalizing sharing by the product of cloneset sizes. Out-of-frame nonproductive sequences were analyzed to study raw recombination free of thymic and clonal selection effects. TCRdb took the public reads, trimmed them with fastp at Q25, ran MiXCR for clone calling and kept in-frame beta chains. Merged by CDR3 protein, the rows form single entries marked with the most common genes and DNA. It is TCRdb's table, rather than the study itself, that gives the V and J calls and clone size. This sample holds 600,000 to 700,000 distinct CDR3 sequences; less than 25% were observed only once. The ten top clones hold roughly 4% of the sample.

The V end gives up 5 bases and the J end 8 bases, leaving 9 bases in the junction not matched to a gene. CDR3 length: 14 amino acids, cysteine to phenylalanine. The sequence is cut down to CDR3 DNA, 42 bases in frame from base 1. About this clonotype: The antigen it recognizes is unknown. Per-base quality was not reported, and no clone a single base away is much larger than it.

The same data also went into a second study, on T cells expressing NK-cell markers. Reported in the second study: TCR beta-chain repertoires were profiled in sorted CD3+CD56+NKG2C+, CD3+CD56+NKG2C- and CD3+CD56-NKG2C+ T-cell subsets from several donors. Among the eight sequenced donors, seven were HCMV-seropositive and one was HCMV-seronegative. In several experiments an anti-gammadeltaTCR antibody was added to restrict sorting to alphabetaTCR-expressing T cells. In six donors, the dominant CD3+CD56+NKG2C+ clonotypes were found to rank among the top 10 CD8+ clonotypes and to make up roughly 1.0-7.0% of CD8+ T cells. Those dominant clonotypes were again the most abundant among CD3+CD56-NKG2C+ cells in a handful of donors, at roughly 25-60.1%. Whether the expanded NKG2C-expressing T cell clones were specific for HCMV antigens was left unclear. The study sequenced eight donors, all healthy volunteers chosen at random: three men and five women. HCMV serostatus was determined by detecting HCMV-specific IgG in serum with a commercial ELISA kit. For several donors, bulk peripheral blood T-cell repertoires were additionally sequenced from unsorted PBMC. Reads were demultiplexed and grouped by UMI with MIGEC, and clonotypes were assembled and quantified with MiTCR. To exclude erroneous sequences, any TCR cDNA sequence not supported by at least two reads was discarded. Downstream repertoire analysis used the tcR package, and clonotypes were matched across fractions by CDR3 nucleotide sequence plus V segment. VDJmatch was used to annotate antigen specificity against VDJdb, with one amino acid substitution in CDR3 permitted.

Rearrangement joined TRBV12-3 or TRBV12-4 to TRBJ2-1; 7 of the junction bases match TRBD2. The sequence derives from a woman aged 18 to 35 in good health. The sample taken for sequencing was PBMCs. CDR3 protein: CASSATSVVHEQFF. The bases are TGTGCCAGCAGTGCTACTAGCGTAGTTCATGAGCAGTTCTTC.